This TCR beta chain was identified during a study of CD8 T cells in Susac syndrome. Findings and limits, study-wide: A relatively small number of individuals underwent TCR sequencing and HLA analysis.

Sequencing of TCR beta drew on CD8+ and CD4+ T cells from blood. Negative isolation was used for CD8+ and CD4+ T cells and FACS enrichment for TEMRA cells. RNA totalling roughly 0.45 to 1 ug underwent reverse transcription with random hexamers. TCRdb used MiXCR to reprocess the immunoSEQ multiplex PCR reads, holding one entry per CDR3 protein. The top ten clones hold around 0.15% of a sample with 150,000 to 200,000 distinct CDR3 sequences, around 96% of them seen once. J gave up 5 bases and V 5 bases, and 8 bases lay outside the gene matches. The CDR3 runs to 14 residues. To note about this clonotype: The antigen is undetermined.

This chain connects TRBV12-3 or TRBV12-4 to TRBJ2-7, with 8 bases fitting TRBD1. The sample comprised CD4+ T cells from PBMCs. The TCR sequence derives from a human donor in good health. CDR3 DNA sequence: TGTGCCAGCAGTACCACGGGACAGGTCGACGAGCAGTACTTC. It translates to CASSTTGQVDEQYF.